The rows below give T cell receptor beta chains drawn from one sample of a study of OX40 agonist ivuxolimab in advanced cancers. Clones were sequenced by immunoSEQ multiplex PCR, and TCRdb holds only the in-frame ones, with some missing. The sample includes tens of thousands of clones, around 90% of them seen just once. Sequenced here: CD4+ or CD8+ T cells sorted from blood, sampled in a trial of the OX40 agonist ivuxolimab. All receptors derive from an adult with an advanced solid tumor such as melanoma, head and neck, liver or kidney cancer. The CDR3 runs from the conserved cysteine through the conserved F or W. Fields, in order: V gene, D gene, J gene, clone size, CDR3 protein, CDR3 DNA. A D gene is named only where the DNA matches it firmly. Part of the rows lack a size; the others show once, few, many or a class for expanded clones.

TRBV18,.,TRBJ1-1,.,CASSPPGASTEAFF,TGTGCCAGCTCACCACCGGGGGCCAGCACTGAAGCTTTCTTT
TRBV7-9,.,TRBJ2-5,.,CASSLEQQETQYF,TGTGCCAGCAGCTTAGAACAGCAAGAGACCCAGTACTTC
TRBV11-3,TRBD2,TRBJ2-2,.,CASSHLAGGGTGELFF,TGTGCCAGCAGTCATCTGGCGGGAGGGGGCACCGGGGAGCTGTTTTTT
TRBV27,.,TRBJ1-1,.,CASSFPARGGTEAFF,TGTGCCAGCAGTTTCCCCGCCAGGGGTGGCACTGAAGCTTTCTTT
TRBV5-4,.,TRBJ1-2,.,CASSLGNSGGYTF,TGTGCCAGCAGCCTCGGGAACTCGGGAGGCTACACCTTC
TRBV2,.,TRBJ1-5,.,CASRSDETPKDHF,TGTGCCAGCAGGTCCGACGAGACCCCGAAGGACCATTTT
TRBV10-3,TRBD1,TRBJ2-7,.,CAISEGQGYEQYF,TGTGCCATCAGTGAGGGACAGGGCTACGAGCAGTACTTC
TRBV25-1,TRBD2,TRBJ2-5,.,CASAVGTSATGGQYF,TGTGCCAGCGCCGTCGGGACTAGCGCAACGGGGGGCCAGTACTTC
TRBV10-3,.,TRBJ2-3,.,CAINDRRTDTQYF,TGTGCCATCAACGACCGGCGCACAGATACGCAGTATTTT
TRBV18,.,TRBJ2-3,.,CASSPNPQGASDTQYF,TGTGCCAGCTCACCTAATCCACAGGGAGCGAGCGATACGCAGTATTTT
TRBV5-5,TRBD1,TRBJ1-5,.,CASSPEEVQGGNQPQHF,TGTGCCAGCAGCCCCGAGGAGGTTCAGGGGGGGAATCAGCCCCAGCATTTT
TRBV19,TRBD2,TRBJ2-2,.,CASSPGPGLAIGELFF,TGTGCCAGTAGTCCCGGCCCGGGACTAGCGATCGGGGAGCTGTTTTTT
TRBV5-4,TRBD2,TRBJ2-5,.,CASSRPGGRSLETQYF,TGTGCCAGCAGCAGACCGGGGGGGCGGTCCTTAGAGACCCAGTACTTC
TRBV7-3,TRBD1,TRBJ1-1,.,CASRRTGTSTEAFF,TGTGCCAGCAGACGGACAGGGACGAGCACTGAAGCTTTCTTT
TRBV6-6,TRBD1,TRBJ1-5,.,CATGQVDNHPQHF,TGTGCCACTGGACAGGTTGATAATCATCCCCAGCATTTT
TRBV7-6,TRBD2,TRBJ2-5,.,CASSRPPGLAGVWGQETQYF,TGTGCCAGCAGCCGACCCCCCGGACTAGCGGGAGTCTGGGGCCAAGAGACCCAGTACTTC
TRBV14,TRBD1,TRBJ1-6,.,CASSQGTPTGADSPLHF,TGTGCCAGCAGCCAAGGAACCCCGACAGGGGCGGATTCACCCCTCCACTTT
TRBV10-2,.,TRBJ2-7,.,CASSGTQGAYEQYF,TGCGCCAGCAGTGGTACACAAGGGGCGTACGAGCAGTACTTC
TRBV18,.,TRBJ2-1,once,CASSRQGSYNEQFF,TGTGCCAGCTCACGGCAGGGATCCTACAATGAGCAGTTCTTC
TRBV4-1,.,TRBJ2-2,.,CASSPLEAGELFF,TGCGCCAGCAGCCCCTTAGAGGCCGGGGAGCTGTTTTTT
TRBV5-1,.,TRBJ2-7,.,CASSLVGTPYEQYF,TGCGCCAGCAGCTTGGTCGGGACTCCTTACGAGCAGTACTTC
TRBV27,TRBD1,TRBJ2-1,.,CASSFMGQGSDEQFF,TGTGCCAGCAGTTTTATGGGACAGGGTAGTGATGAGCAGTTCTTC
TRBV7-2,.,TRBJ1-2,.,CASSLGPGGYTF,TGTGCCAGCAGCTTAGGTCCGGGTGGCTACACCTTC
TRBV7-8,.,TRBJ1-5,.,CASSFSGSRNQPQHF,TGTGCCAGCAGTTTCTCGGGCAGCCGCAATCAGCCCCAGCATTTT
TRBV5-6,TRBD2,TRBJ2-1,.,CASSAGLAENNEQFF,TGTGCCAGCAGCGCGGGACTAGCGGAGAACAATGAGCAGTTCTTC
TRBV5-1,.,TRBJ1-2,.,CASSQDIQDGYTF,TGCGCCAGCAGCCAAGACATCCAGGACGGCTACACCTTC